The 10 T cell receptor beta chains below were found in one sample sequenced in a study of pediatric ulcerative colitis (dated by TCRdb to 2018 to 2020). Libraries were made using the immunoSEQ multiplex PCR assay. Drawn from immuneACCESS, this table holds only the in-frame rearrangements with V and J called that TCRdb kept. Clones are partly lost; checked studies trace under half to an unresolved V gene and leave the rest unexplained. For this sample there are some 57,000 clones; about 90% appear just once. About 1.5% of the sample is held by the ten biggest clonotypes. Source material: blood. Receptors were obtained from a boy aged 5-17 years who was a control in a study of pediatric ulcerative colitis.

V gene TRBV6-6 combines with J gene TRBJ2-2; D remains unclear. This CDR3 comprises 15 residues. Trimming removed 3 bases from V and 0 bases from J, with 8 bases in between. Germline CDR1 reads MNHNY; CDR2 reads SVGAGI (reference sequence). The CDR3 DNA reads as TGTGCCAGCAGTTATGTAGGGACGAACACCGGGGAGCTGTTTTTT. It translates to CASSYVGTNTGELFF.

The rearrangement joins TRBV28 to TRBJ1-4; 10 nucleotides line up with TRBD1. Trimming at V came to 5 bases and at J to 5 bases, leaving 5 bases not matched to a gene. CDR1 MDHEN and CDR2 SYDVKM come from the germline V gene. The CDR3 spans 15 residues. Here the CDR3 reads CASSPDRGRNEKLFF. CDR3 nucleotides: TGTGCCAGCAGTCCTGACAGGGGGCGGAATGAAAAACTGTTTTTT.

The chain recombines TRBV5-1 with TRBJ2-1, with 7 bases that match TRBD1. Germline V lookup: CDR1 SGHRS, CDR2 YFSETQ. The CDR3 totals 15 residues. The trim removed 4 bases at V and 0 bases at J, leaving 4 bases unmatched. The CDR3, as DNA: TGCGCCAGCAGCGGGGGACAGATCTCCTACAATGAGCAGTTCTTC. It encodes CASSGGQISYNEQFF.

This chain joins TRBV19 and TRBJ1-5; TRBD1 is a possible D gene (5 bases). V shed 3 bases and J shed 0 bases, with 9 bases lying between them. Germline V gene lookup returns CDR1 LNHDA and CDR2 SQIVND (reference sequence). This CDR3 is 15 amino acids long. The CDR3 nucleotides read TGTGCCAGTAGTATGGGGGGGTATAGCAATCAGCCCCAGCATTTT. Encoded protein: CASSMGGYSNQPQHF.

The gene calls are TRBV2 and TRBJ2-1, with D possibly TRBD1 on 8 matching bases. The CDR3 loop spans 15 amino acids. Germline CDR1 and CDR2: SNHLY and FYNNEI. V was cut by 7 bases and J by 0 bases, with 13 bases left in between. CDR3 nucleotides: TGTGCCAGCAAAAACAGGGGGGGCTCCTACAATGAGCAGTTCTTC. Protein product: CASKNRGGSYNEQFF.

The rearrangement uses TRBV6-5 and TRBJ2-2; no clear D gene. V was trimmed by 2 bases and J by 1 base, leaving 5 bases between them. The CDR3 is 14 amino acids. Germline lookup yields CDR1 MNHEY and CDR2 SVGAGI. The CDR3 protein is CASSYRRNTGELFF. As DNA, the CDR3 is TGTGCCAGCAGTTACCGGCGGAACACCGGGGAGCTGTTTTTT.

The chain links TRBV7-3 to TRBJ2-7; D remains ambiguous. This CDR3 is built from 15 residues. The germline V gene has CDR1 SGHTA and CDR2 FQGTGA. Deletions cut 1 base from V and 4 bases from J, with 14 bases between. In DNA form, the CDR3 reads TGTGCCAGCAGCTTAAGCCCCGAAGATCATTACGAGCAGTACTTC. Amino acid sequence: CASSLSPEDHYEQYF.

The rearrangement uses TRBV30 and TRBJ2-3; D not resolved. The V gene lost 0 bases and the J gene lost 2 bases, with 12 bases spanning the gap. The CDR3 has 15 residues. From germline, CDR1 is GTSNPN and CDR2 SVGIG (reference sequence). The CDR3 protein is CAWSVLDLHTDTQYF. For the CDR3, the DNA is TGTGCCTGGAGTGTGCTGGACCTCCACACAGATACGCAGTATTTT.

DNA of the CDR3: TGCGCCAGCAGCTTGGCTCTTAATGAAGAGACCCAGTACTTC. Protein product: CASSLALNEETQYF. The rearrangement links TRBV5-1 to TRBJ2-5, with unresolved D. Germline V gene sequence: CDR1 SGHRS, CDR2 YFSETQ. The germline V and J ends were trimmed by 0 bases and 3 bases, with 9 bases remaining between them. CDR3 size: 14 residues.

This rearrangement joins TRBV15 to TRBJ2-7; TRBD1 aligns across 11 bases. V was pared by 3 bases and J by 2 bases, with 6 bases of the junction left unmatched. Germline V gene lookup returns CDR1 LNHNV and CDR2 YYDKDF (reference sequence). CDR3 length: 16 amino acids. CDR3 in DNA: TGTGCCACCAGCAGCGGACGGGGACAGGGGGCCTACGAGCAGTACTTC. Translation gives CATSSGRGQGAYEQYF.